These 27 T cell receptor beta chains came from one sample sequenced in a study of blood T cell repertoires in COVID-19. TCRdb keeps only in-frame clones here, not all; method: immunoSEQ multiplex PCR. The sample has around 180,000 clones, 75% to 85% seen once. The sample taken for sequencing was PBMCs or T cells enriched from blood (not recorded which). The origin of the receptors is a woman between 50 and 59 years old with acute COVID-19.

The chain carries TRBV19 and TRBJ1-2, with 8 bases identical to TRBD1. CDR1 is LNHDA, CDR2 SQIVND, per germline (reference sequence). Germline trimming cut 0 bases from V and 4 bases from J; bases unmatched to any gene: 10. The CDR3 is 17 residues long. CDR3 sequence (DNA): TGTGCCAGTAGTATAGATCTAGAGACAGGGGCTTCCTATGGCTACACCTTC. Translating it yields CASSIDLETGASYGYTF.

The J gene is TRBJ1-1, the V gene TRBV6-1; 7 positions match TRBD1. J lost 5 bases, V lost 2 bases, and 5 bases had no gene match. The CDR3 runs to 14 residues. The germline CDR1 and CDR2 sequences are MNHNS and SASEGT. The CDR3 DNA reads as TGTGCCAGCAGTGAATCGGCAGGGGGGACTGAAGCTTTCTTT. It encodes CASSESAGGTEAFF.

V gene TRBV4-2 combines with J gene TRBJ1-5, with 7 bases matching TRBD1. The CDR3 contains 15 residues. V lost 0 bases and J lost 6; bases outside the gene matches: 5. CDR1 and CDR2 (germline): LGHNA, YNFKEQ. The CDR3 loop reads CASSQEGQLSQPQHF. For the CDR3, the DNA is TGTGCCAGCAGCCAAGAGGGACAGTTGAGTCAGCCCCAGCATTTT.

The gene calls are TRBV27 and TRBJ1-5, with 7 bases identical to TRBD1. J was trimmed by 0 bases and V by 6 bases; bases with no gene match: 5. The CDR3 extends over 15 amino acids. Germline CDR1 is MNHEY and CDR2 is SMNVEV (reference sequence). CDR3 sequence: CASSKDRASNQPQHF. The CDR3 DNA sequence: TGTGCCAGCAGCAAAGACAGGGCTAGCAATCAGCCCCAGCATTTT.

V is TRBV7-3 and J is TRBJ1-6; 10 bases are a match to TRBD1. Germline CDR1 reads SGHTA; CDR2 reads FQGTGA. The CDR3 is 17 amino acids. Trimming at V came to 1 base and at J to 6 bases, leaving 6 bases not matched to a gene. This CDR3 is CASSLRGTGVINSPLHF. The CDR3 DNA follows: TGTGCCAGCAGCTTAAGGGGGACAGGGGTGATTAATTCACCCCTCCACTTT.

This clone showed up just once. This chain uses TRBV19 with TRBJ2-5; tentative D call: TRBD2 (5 bases). The V and J ends lost 3 bases and 1 base respectively, with 9 bases between them. The germline V gene encodes CDR1 LNHDA and CDR2 SQIVND (reference sequence). The CDR3 totals 14 residues. For the CDR3, the DNA is TGTGCCAGTAGTATTTCCCGGGGCCAAGAGACCCAGTACTTC. Its protein product is CASSISRGQETQYF.

This chain links TRBV5-1 with TRBJ2-3, with a tentative D call TRBD2 (5 bases). V was trimmed by 4 bases and J by 0 bases, leaving 21 bases between them. The germline CDR1 and CDR2 sequences are SGHRS and YFSETQ. The CDR3 runs 18 residues. DNA of the CDR3: TGCGCCAGCAGCCTCTTTCCGGTAGCGTTAACGAGCACAGATACGCAGTATTTT. It encodes CASSLFPVALTSTDTQYF.

The chain has TRBV4-1 and TRBJ1-2; tentative D call: TRBD1 (5 bases). The CDR3 covers 15 residues. Trimming cost V 0 bases and J 0 bases, with 8 bases left between them. Germline assignment: CDR1 MGHRA and CDR2 YSYEKL. Written as DNA, the CDR3 is TGCGCCAGCAGCCAAGAACAGGATTCTAACTATGGCTACACCTTC. Amino acids: CASSQEQDSNYGYTF.

The CDR3 DNA follows: TGTGCCAGCAGTTTCCAGATTGATAATTCACCCCTCCACTTT. Its protein product is CASSFQIDNSPLHF. V usage is TRBV27 and J usage is TRBJ1-6; no reliable D call. The germline V and J ends were trimmed by 3 bases and 5 bases, with 8 bases remaining between them. CDR3 length equals 14 residues. Germline-derived CDR1 and CDR2 are MNHEY and SMNVEV (reference sequence).

This chain connects TRBV9 to TRBJ1-1; D uncertain. The CDR3 consists of 15 residues. Germline values: CDR1 SGDLS, CDR2 YYNGEE. The V end was cut by 0 bases, the J end by 0 bases, with 9 bases between. CDR3 sequence reads: CASSVDSTLNTEAFF. Written as DNA, the CDR3 is TGTGCCAGCAGCGTAGATAGCACCTTGAACACTGAAGCTTTCTTT. Drawing the rest from reference TRBV9 and TRBJ1-1, the complete variable domain is DSGVTQTPKHLITATGQRVTLRCSPRSGDLSVYWYQQSLDQGLQFLIQYYNGEERAKGNILERFSAQQFPDLHSELNLSSLELGDSALYFCASSVDSTLNTEAFFGQGTRLTVV.

The V gene is TRBV28, the J gene TRBJ1-6, with TRBD1 as a possible D gene (6 bases). Germline V gene data show CDR1 as MDHEN and CDR2 as SYDVKM. The CDR3 consists of 15 residues. Trimming shortened V by 3 bases and J by 10 bases, and 16 bases separated the two germline ends. The DNA for the CDR3 is TGTGCCAGCAGTTTCTATAGGACAGAGGGATCACCCCTCCACTTT. Translating it yields CASSFYRTEGSPLHF.

Only a few counts were recorded for this clone. This specimen includes other DNA sequences encoding the same CDR3. This chain joins TRBV2 and TRBJ2-7; D is possibly TRBD1 (6 bases). The germline V gene has CDR1 SNHLY and CDR2 FYNNEI. Deletions cut 1 base from V and 2 bases from J, with 9 bases between. The CDR3 is made up of 14 amino acids. The CDR3 DNA reads TGTGCCAGCAGTGAAGGCAGGGGTGCCTACGAGCAGTACGTC. The encoded protein is CASSEGRGAYEQYV.

With respect to this clone: Other DNA sequences from this sample encode an identical CDR3 as well. The chain has TRBV28 and TRBJ2-6, with D perhaps TRBD1 (5 bases). There are 14 residues in the CDR3. CDR1 is MDHEN, CDR2 SYDVKM, per germline. V shed 6 bases and J shed 0 bases, with 6 bases lying between them. CDR3 region: CASSDSSGANVLTF. The CDR3 DNA reads TGTGCCAGCAGCGACAGCTCTGGGGCCAACGTCCTGACTTTC.

The rearrangement uses TRBV2 and TRBJ1-3; D ambiguous. With 4 bases removed from V and 0 bases from J, the gap between germline ends came to 7 bases. The germline CDR1 and CDR2 sequences are SNHLY and FYNNEI. The CDR3 runs 14 residues. The CDR3 region is CASSGTVSGNTIYF. In DNA, the CDR3 is TGTGCCAGCAGTGGAACGGTCTCTGGAAACACCATATATTTT.

This chain connects TRBV27 to TRBJ1-2, with a weak D call TRBD1 (5 bases). Trimming took off 5 bases at V and 8 bases at J, with 12 bases between the two ends. Germline CDR1 is MNHEY and CDR2 is SMNVEV (reference sequence). CDR3 length: 12 residues. The CDR3, as DNA: TGTGCCAGCAGTGTCGGCGACAGCGGCTACACCTTC. It yields the protein CASSVGDSGYTF.

The rearrangement joins TRBV28 to TRBJ1-2; no reliable D call. This CDR3 is built from 12 residues. V lost 4 bases, J lost 3 bases, and 6 bases lay in between. Germline V lookup: CDR1 MDHEN, CDR2 SYDVKM. DNA of the CDR3: TGTGCCAGCAGTTGGGCAGACTATGGCTACACCTTC. Its protein product is CASSWADYGYTF.

The V call is TRBV6-5, the J call TRBJ2-1; maybe TRBD1 (6 bases). The V end was cut by 0 bases, the J end by 3 bases, with 9 bases between. The CDR3 has 15 residues. CDR1 is MNHEY and CDR2 is SVGAGI in the germline V gene. The CDR3 spells CASSYSGADYNEQFF. The CDR3 DNA follows: TGTGCCAGCAGTTACTCGGGGGCGGACTACAATGAGCAGTTCTTC.

The chain has TRBV5-1 and TRBJ1-1, with D unclear. CDR3 size: 15 residues. V dropped 5 bases and J dropped 3 bases, with 17 bases sitting between them. Germline V gives CDR1 SGHRS, CDR2 YFSETQ. The CDR3 spells CASRLIVGEDTEAFF. The CDR3 DNA sequence: TGCGCCAGCAGACTAATCGTCGGGGAAGACACTGAAGCTTTCTTT.

The chain's CDR3 is CAWSPAGTGGYGYTF. The CDR3 coding sequence is TGTGCCTGGAGTCCGGCCGGGACAGGGGGTTATGGCTACACCTTC. The V and J genes are TRBV30 and TRBJ1-2; 11 bases map to TRBD1. The germline CDR1 and CDR2 sequences are GTSNPN and SVGIG (reference sequence). Trimming took 2 bases from V and 5 from J; bases not matched to a gene: 7. CDR3 size: 15 residues.

The chain has TRBV4-2 and TRBJ2-3; 7 bases match TRBD2. This CDR3 comprises 16 residues. Germline V gene sequence: CDR1 LGHNA, CDR2 YNFKEQ. The ends lost 0 bases at V and 1 base at J; junction bases unmatched: 4. CDR3 in amino acids: CASSQDPSGGTDTQYF. In DNA form, the CDR3 reads TGTGCCAGCAGCCAAGATCCCAGCGGGGGCACAGATACGCAGTATTTT.

The rearrangement uses TRBV28 and TRBJ1-2, with D uncertain. V dropped 10 bases and J dropped 2 bases, with 8 bases sitting between them. Germline CDR1 is MDHEN and CDR2 is SYDVKM. The CDR3 contains 11 residues. The CDR3 DNA reads TGTGCCACCGGTAGCAACTATGGCTACACCTTC. Translation gives CATGSNYGYTF.

A word on this clone: One end of the junction does not line up with germline, which may come from a read error. The rearrangement uses TRBV5-6 and TRBJ1-3; D gene ambiguous. CDR1 is SGHDT and CDR2 is YYEEEE in the germline V gene. The CDR3 extends over 14 amino acids. In DNA form, the CDR3 reads TGTGCCAGCACCTTGCTCCCGGTAGGAAACACCATATATTTT. The encoded protein is CASTLLPVGNTIYF.

The chain uses TRBV5-6 and TRBJ1-1; D not resolved. This CDR3 spans 13 amino acids. Trimming took off 4 bases at V and 7 bases at J, with 14 bases between the two ends. The germline gives CDR1 SGHDT, CDR2 YYEEEE. The CDR3 DNA follows: TGTGCCAGCAGCCCCGCGGGTTCGAATGAAGCTTTCTTT. Amino acid sequence: CASSPAGSNEAFF.

This chain links TRBV3-1 (or the pseudogene TRBV3-2) with TRBJ1-2, with D maybe TRBD1 (6 bases). Germline V CDR1 and CDR2: LGHDT, YNNKEL (reference sequence). The germline V and J ends were trimmed by 0 bases and 6 bases, with 11 bases remaining between them. The CDR3 has 14 residues. CDR3 in DNA: TGTGCCAGCAGCCAAGATCCACAGGGACATGGCTACACCTTC. Its translation is CASSQDPQGHGYTF.

The rearrangement uses TRBV7-2 and TRBJ1-4, with 9 positions matching TRBD1. The CDR3 spans 18 residues. The germline V gene has CDR1 SGHTA and CDR2 FQGNSA. Germline trimming cut 2 bases from V and 8 bases from J; bases unmatched to any gene: 15. CDR3 sequence reads: CASSLTWPGTGLGEKLFF. CDR3 in DNA: TGTGCCAGCAGCTTAACATGGCCCGGGACAGGGCTTGGGGAAAAACTGTTTTTT.

This chain links TRBV19 with TRBJ1-1; a possible D gene is TRBD1 (5 bases). The CDR3 runs to 14 residues. The germline gives CDR1 LNHDA, CDR2 SQIVND (reference sequence). V lost 6 bases to trimming and J lost 3 bases, with 14 bases between them. The CDR3 region has the DNA TGTGCCAGTAGCTTTTCAGGGTGGGACACTGAAGCTTTCTTT. Translating it yields CASSFSGWDTEAFF.

The chain recombines TRBV7-2 with TRBJ2-7; 10 bases fit TRBD2. The germline V gene encodes CDR1 SGHTA and CDR2 FQGNSA. The CDR3 sequence is 15 residues long. The V segment lost 6 bases and the J segment 3 bases; nucleotides outside the gene matches: 8. The CDR3 sequence is CASRVLAGPLYEQYV. The CDR3 DNA sequence: TGTGCCAGCAGGGTACTAGCGGGGCCTCTCTACGAGCAGTACGTC.